These 23 T cell receptor beta chains came from one sample sequenced in a study of blood T cell repertoires in COVID-19. Using immunoSEQ multiplex PCR, the repertoire was profiled, and TCRdb retains in-frame clones only, with some absent. This sample has about 170,000 clones, with 89% found just once. Material: PBMCs or T cells enriched from blood (not recorded which). Every receptor here comes from a woman aged 18-29 years who had recovered from COVID-19.

The genes are TRBV2 and TRBJ1-5, with TRBD1 as a possible D gene (6 bases). Germline loops: CDR1 SNHLY, CDR2 FYNNEI. The CDR3 covers 16 residues. Trimming took 6 bases from V and 6 from J, leaving 21 bases between them. The CDR3 here is CASRGRLRKQGQPQHF. The CDR3 nucleotides read TGTGCCAGCAGGGGCCGGTTGCGGAAACAGGGTCAGCCCCAGCATTTT. The variable domain in full, completed from reference TRBV2 and TRBJ1-5, reads EPEVTQTPSHQVTQMGQEVILRCVPISNHLYFYWYRQILGQKVEFLVSFYNNEISEKSEIFDDQFSVERPDGSNFTLKIRSTKLEDSAMYFCASRGRLRKQGQPQHFGDGTRLSIL.

This rearrangement joins TRBV5-1 to TRBJ1-4; 9 bases are a match to TRBD1. Trimming cost V 4 bases and J 8 bases; bases outside gene matches: 9. The CDR3 loop spans 15 amino acids. CDR1 is SGHRS and CDR2 is YFSETQ in the germline V gene. CDR3 DNA sequence: TGCGCCAGCAGCGGGGGGACAGGGAGGCAGGAAAAACTGTTTTTT. It yields the protein CASSGGTGRQEKLFF.

The chain is built from TRBV5-1 and TRBJ2-7; 7 bases map to TRBD1. Germline CDR1 and CDR2: SGHRS and YFSETQ. V dropped 4 bases and J dropped 5; count of bases not matched to a gene: 3. The CDR3 covers 12 residues. The CDR3 is CASSTTGNEQYF. The CDR3 nucleotides are TGCGCCAGCAGCACGACAGGGAACGAGCAGTACTTC.

The chain uses TRBV19 and TRBJ2-1; 10 nucleotides agree with TRBD2. In germline, CDR1 is LNHDA, CDR2 SQIVND (reference sequence). V lost 4 bases, J lost 7 bases, and 22 bases stayed unmatched. The CDR3 is made up of 20 amino acids. The CDR3 bases are TGTGCCAGTAGTAGGTCAGGGATACGGACTAGCGGCCCTAAGGGTAATGAGCAGTTCTTC. Protein sequence: CASSRSGIRTSGPKGNEQFF.

The chain recombines TRBV19 with TRBJ2-7, with TRBD1 matching over 10 bases. This CDR3 region has 16 residues. Germline CDR1 LNHDA, CDR2 SQIVND (reference sequence). The J segment lost 6 bases and the V segment lost 5 bases, leaving 13 bases of the junction unmatched. The CDR3 DNA follows: TGTGCCAGTAGTGTCACCGGGATGACAGGGGGCTCCGAGCAGTACTTC. Protein product: CASSVTGMTGGSEQYF.

The genes are TRBV11-1 and TRBJ1-2, with 10 nucleotides matching TRBD1. The J segment lost 7 bases and the V segment lost 2 bases, leaving 4 bases of the junction unmatched. The CDR3 consists of 14 residues. Germline assignment: CDR1 SGHAT and CDR2 FQDESV (reference sequence). The chain's CDR3 is CASSLTGQGFGYTF. The CDR3 bases are TGTGCCAGCAGCTTAACGGGACAGGGGTTTGGCTACACCTTC.

The rearrangement links TRBV30 to TRBJ1-4; D might be TRBD1 (6 bases). The germline V gene has CDR1 GTSNPN and CDR2 SVGIG (reference sequence). V was clipped by 0 bases and J by 8 bases, with 16 bases between them. This CDR3 region has 15 residues. CDR3 coding DNA: TGTGCCTGGAGTGTACCGGGGGGGGCAGGGGAAAAACTGTTTTTT. Protein: CAWSVPGGAGEKLFF.

The chain employs TRBV2 and TRBJ1-3; 7 bases are a match to TRBD1. Trimming took 6 bases from V and 7 from J; bases not matched to a gene: 6. CDR3 length equals 13 residues. Germline-derived CDR1 and CDR2 are SNHLY and FYNNEI. The CDR3 nucleotides are TGTGCCAGCAGGACGACAGGGTCGAACACCATATATTTT. Protein: CASRTTGSNTIYF.

The V call is TRBV19, the J call TRBJ2-6, with TRBD1 matching over 7 bases. After removal of 6 bases from V and 2 bases from J, the junction contained 4 bases not matched to a gene. Germline V gene lookup returns CDR1 LNHDA and CDR2 SQIVND (reference sequence). CDR3 length: 15 amino acids. The CDR3 spells CASRQGQAGANVLTF. The CDR3 bases are TGTGCCAGTAGACAGGGGCAGGCTGGGGCCAACGTCCTGACTTTC.

The J gene is TRBJ1-2, the V gene TRBV6-2 or TRBV6-3; no definite D call. The CDR3 length is 12 residues. The V end was cut by 5 bases, the J end by 2 bases, with 6 bases between. In germline, CDR1 is MNHEY, CDR2 SVGEGT. The chain's CDR3 is CASSRGNYGYTF. Written as DNA, the CDR3 is TGTGCCAGCAGTAGAGGAAACTATGGCTACACCTTC.

The V call is TRBV10-3, the J call TRBJ2-7, with 10 positions matching TRBD2. The CDR3 contains 16 residues. The V gene end was trimmed by 2 bases and the J gene end by 4 bases; junction bases not matched to a gene: 8. CDR1 is ENHRY and CDR2 is SYGVKD in the germline V gene. This CDR3 is CAISEPGASGRYEQYF. The CDR3 coding sequence is TGTGCCATCAGTGAGCCCGGGGCTAGCGGGAGATACGAGCAGTACTTC.

Comments on this clone: At the DNA level, this CDR3 is encoded by other sequences in the same sample as well. The chain joins TRBV28 to TRBJ2-3; 14 nucleotides line up with TRBD2. CDR3 length equals 17 residues. V was pared by 0 bases and J by 2 bases, with 1 base of the junction left unmatched. Germline V gene sequence: CDR1 MDHEN, CDR2 SYDVKM. CDR3 region: CASSLWTSGRATDTQYF. CDR3 coding DNA: TGTGCCAGCAGTTTATGGACTAGCGGGAGGGCCACAGATACGCAGTATTTT.

The chain links TRBV4-2 to TRBJ2-1; 10 bases line up with TRBD2. With V trimmed by 5 bases and J by 7 bases, 11 bases remained unmatched. CDR1 and CDR2 from the germline V gene are LGHNA and YNFKEQ. The CDR3 is 16 amino acids. The CDR3 loop is CASSFEAGGSANEQFF. The CDR3 DNA reads as TGTGCCAGCAGCTTCGAAGCGGGAGGGTCCGCAAATGAGCAGTTCTTC.

V is TRBV5-4 and J is TRBJ2-2; weak D call: TRBD1 (6 bases). With 0 bases removed from V and 0 bases from J, the gap between germline ends came to 15 bases. Germline V lookup: CDR1 SGHNT, CDR2 YYREEE (reference sequence). The CDR3 consists of 18 residues. CDR3 nucleotides: TGTGCCAGCAGCTTGGCCGACGGACAGAACGCGAACACCGGGGAGCTGTTTTTT. This gives the protein CASSLADGQNANTGELFF.

This rearrangement joins TRBV5-1 to TRBJ2-1; 10 bases are shared with TRBD2. CDR1 is SGHRS and CDR2 is YFSETQ in the germline V gene. Losses at the gene ends were 0 bases for V and 0 bases for J; bases not matched to a gene: 3. The CDR3 covers 17 residues. The CDR3 nucleotides read TGCGCCAGCAGCTTGGCTCCTAGCGGGAGCTCCTACAATGAGCAGTTCTTC. This sequence encodes CASSLAPSGSSYNEQFF. Full variable domain (remainder filled in from reference TRBV5-1 and TRBJ2-1): KAGVTQTPRYLIKTRGQQVTLSCSPISGHRSVSWYQQTPGQGLQFLFEYFSETQRNKGNFPGRFSGRQFSNSRSEMNVSTLELGDSALYLCASSLAPSGSSYNEQFFGPGTRLTVL.

The chain employs TRBV5-1 and TRBJ2-7, with 8 bases identical to TRBD1. Trimming removed 5 bases from V and 7 bases from J; junction bases left unmatched: 11. The germline gives CDR1 SGHRS, CDR2 YFSETQ. This CDR3 spans 14 amino acids. This CDR3 reads CASSLIGQGGEQYF. The CDR3 DNA reads as TGCGCCAGCAGTTTGATTGGACAGGGAGGAGAGCAGTACTTC.

The gene calls are TRBV28 and TRBJ1-3; D possibly corresponds to TRBD1 (6 bases). V was pared by 1 base and J by 8 bases, with 12 bases between. Germline V gene data show CDR1 as MDHEN and CDR2 as SYDVKM. The CDR3 has 14 amino acids. The CDR3 spells CASSLLIRGDTIYF. CDR3 DNA: TGTGCCAGCAGTTTATTGATCAGGGGAGACACCATATATTTT. Complete variable domain (other parts from reference TRBV28 and TRBJ1-3): DVKVTQSSRYLVKRTGEKVFLECVQDMDHENMFWYRQDPGLGLRLIYFSYDVKMKEKGDIPEGYSVSREKKERFSLILESASTNQTSMYLCASSLLIRGDTIYFGEGSWLTVV.

The J gene is TRBJ1-2, the V gene TRBV28; 11 positions match TRBD1. The CDR3 has 17 residues. Germline values: CDR1 MDHEN, CDR2 SYDVKM. The V gene end was trimmed by 2 bases and the J gene end by 3 bases; junction bases not matched to a gene: 8. This CDR3 is CASSLGGMGQGDYGYTF. CDR3 nucleotides: TGTGCCAGCAGTTTAGGGGGCATGGGACAGGGGGACTATGGCTACACCTTC.

The rearrangement uses TRBV19 and TRBJ2-7; TRBD1 agrees at 7 bases. V dropped 6 bases and J dropped 4; count of bases not matched to a gene: 3. The CDR3 contains 12 residues. Germline V gene data show CDR1 as LNHDA and CDR2 as SQIVND (reference sequence). The CDR3 here is CASRGGAYEQYF. CDR3 sequence (DNA): TGTGCCAGTAGAGGGGGCGCTTACGAGCAGTACTTC.

The gene calls are TRBV28 and TRBJ1-5; 9 bases match TRBD1. Germline-derived CDR1 and CDR2 are MDHEN and SYDVKM. The CDR3 loop spans 16 amino acids. After removal of 6 bases from V and 9 bases from J, the junction contained 15 bases not matched to a gene. The CDR3 DNA follows: TGTGCCAGCAGCTTGTTGTGGTGGACAGGGGAGTTGCCCCAGCATTTT. It yields the protein CASSLLWWTGELPQHF.

The rearrangement links TRBV19 to TRBJ2-1; D might be TRBD1 (5 bases). The CDR3 is made up of 14 amino acids. The V gene's germline CDR1 is LNHDA and CDR2 SQIVND (reference sequence). Trimming took off 5 bases at V and 8 bases at J, with 16 bases between the two ends. CDR3 bases: TGTGCCAGTAGTCAGGGCAGGAGCCTAGATGAGCAGTTCTTC. It is translated as CASSQGRSLDEQFF.

The chain's CDR3 is CASSQDGAGVTEQYF. The CDR3 bases are TGTGCCAGCAGCCAAGATGGGGCGGGAGTTACTGAGCAGTACTTC. The chain is built from TRBV4-2 and TRBJ2-7, with TRBD2 matching 7 bases. V gave up 0 bases and J gave up 7 bases; unmatched junction bases: 9. The germline gives CDR1 LGHNA, CDR2 YNFKEQ. The CDR3 totals 15 residues.

V and J are TRBV2 and TRBJ2-5, with 7 bases that match TRBD1. Germline CDR1 reads SNHLY; CDR2 reads FYNNEI. J lost 4 bases, V lost 2 bases, and 4 bases had no gene match. This CDR3 comprises 14 residues. CDR3 nucleotide sequence: TGTGCCAGCAGTGAAATCCCAGGGGGAGAGACCCAGTACTTC. Encoded protein: CASSEIPGGETQYF.